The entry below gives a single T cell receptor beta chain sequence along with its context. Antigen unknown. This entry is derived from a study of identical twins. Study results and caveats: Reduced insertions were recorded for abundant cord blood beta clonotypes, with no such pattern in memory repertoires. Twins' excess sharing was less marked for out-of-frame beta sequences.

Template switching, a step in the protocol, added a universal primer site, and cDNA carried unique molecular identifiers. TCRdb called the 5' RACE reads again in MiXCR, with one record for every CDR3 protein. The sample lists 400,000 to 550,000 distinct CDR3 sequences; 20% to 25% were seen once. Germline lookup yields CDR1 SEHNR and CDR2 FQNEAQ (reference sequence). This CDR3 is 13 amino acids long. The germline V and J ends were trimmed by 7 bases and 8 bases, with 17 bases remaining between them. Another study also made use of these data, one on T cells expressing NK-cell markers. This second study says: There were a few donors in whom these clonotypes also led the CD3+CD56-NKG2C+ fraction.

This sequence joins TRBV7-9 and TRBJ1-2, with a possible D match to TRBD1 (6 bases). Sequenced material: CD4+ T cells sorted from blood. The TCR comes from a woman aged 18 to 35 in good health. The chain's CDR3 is CASTPGVFGGYTF. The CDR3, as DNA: TGTGCCAGCACCCCAGGGGTGTTCGGGGGCTACACCTTC.